Sequencing of this TCR beta chain was carried out in a study of cytomegalovirus exposure and HLA in healthy donors (dated by TCRdb to about 2017). About the full investigation: According to an earlier analysis of 587 of the donors, about 179 million T cells yielded some 110 million unique TCR beta sequences and roughly 280 Gb of sequence data. In addition to the first cohort of 650 to 800 subjects, a separate validation cohort of over 90 different subjects was used. Because of strong linkage in the cohort, roughly five DR-DQ haplotypes were treated as single units for association and clustering. All discovery cohort repertoires had been generated on a single sequencing platform. The genetic ancestry cluster associated with self-reported Caucasian donors included about 84% of the approximately 400 genotyped donors. High-throughput TCR immunosequencing, statistical association of individual TCRs with disease status, and machine learning were combined to predict cytomegalovirus infection status. Typing coverage differed by locus: A, B, C, DRB1 and DQB1 were typed in roughly 620-630 donors, DQA1 in about 560, DPA1 in roughly 590, and DPB1 in around 490. Rather than drawing on any new phenotypic data, the later analysis identified candidate immune exposures from TCR beta sequences and the way those sequences occurred across donors. A later genetic analysis used genome-wide SNP genotypes for about three fifths of the roughly 700 donors, treating that subset as a discovery cohort. The study aimed to test whether signatures of past pathogen exposure could be identified by cataloging public T cell receptors. To decide whether each TCR beta V gene segment behaved as functional or pseudogenic, an earlier analysis of some 570 of the donors relied on high-throughput TCR beta sequencing. Among 398 genotyped donors of the cohort, an average of 235,054 unique TCR beta nucleotide sequences were sequenced per donor, roughly 20% of them non-productive. Donor age, sex, ethnicity and CMV serostatus were collected together with the repertoire data. The study used immunosequencing to profile the T cell repertoires of hundreds of subjects and linked those repertoires to cytomegalovirus serostatus. A later analysis re-examined previously published TCR beta repertoires from several hundred donors and added high-resolution HLA genotyping to investigate patterns of TCR occurrence. HLA typing included class I and class II loci at four-digit resolution. An early release covering 550 to 700 HLA-typed donors comprised approximately 290 gigabases of sequencing data and around 80 million unique TCR sequences.

Broad study findings and their caveats: An association between a missense DCLRE1C variant and V-gene and J-gene trimming of TCR beta chains was found in a later genetic analysis and replicated in an independent cohort. Because counts were too low, roughly 17 rarely observed V segments, including chromosome 9 orphons, were left out of the earlier analysis of 587 of the donors. A further reported finding was that TCR beta sequences accurately predicted the HLA-A and HLA-B alleles for most subjects in the first cohort. Immune exposure information for the cohort was limited to CMV serostatus. Linkage disequilibrium might explain the correlated functional status among segregating V segments, but an unknown experimental factor could not be excluded. While some public TCRs were present in many individuals, most TCR sequences turned up only very rarely across donors. In a later analysis, TCR association rates were found to vary across HLA loci, with the most associated TCRs seen for DRB1 alleles and the fewest for HLA-C alleles. In a later genetic analysis, fewer N-insertions in productive TCRs were reported among donors in an Asian-associated ancestry cluster than the 666-donor mean. Roughly uniform sequencing depth across donors was assumed in presence/absence analyses, although this assumption may not hold. A cluster of highly shared sequence variants was judged likely to represent a technical artifact of the sequencing pipeline. When HLA alleles, especially DR and DQ, strongly co-occurred, TCR associations were difficult to assign to individual alleles. Because the 87-base-pair reads could not distinguish some IMGT-functional V segments, including TRBV6-2 and TRBV6-3, those segments were excluded. At a false discovery rate of 0.05, a later analysis linked 16,000 or so TCR beta sequences to specific HLA alleles. Broadly in line with IMGT annotations, most TCR beta V segments showed up in productive rearrangements about 87% or about 30% of the time in an earlier analysis of approximately 600 of the donors. Three of the identified cytomegalovirus-associated TCR beta chains were confirmed in vitro to be specific for cytomegalovirus antigens. HLA typing was unavailable for some donors at each locus, so association tests used only the typed subset. A later analysis found that most CMV-associated TCR beta chains appeared HLA-restricted, with HLA associations seemingly driven largely by CMV exposure. The classifier was reported to diagnose cytomegalovirus status with high specificity and sensitivity in both the original and validation cohorts. In this cohort, only TCR beta chains were sequenced, and detectable features were limited by the absence of alpha or paired-chain data. In a later analysis, several top co-occurrence clusters were reported to appear linked to parvovirus B19, influenza, CMV and Epstein-Barr virus. The study listed approximately 150 TCR beta chains as associated with cytomegalovirus. The authors suggested that the approach could potentially be extended to other disease states and immunological phenotypes. Compared with equally common non-associated chains, HLA-associated TCR beta chains in a later analysis were more clonally expanded and had lower generation probabilities.

The cohort consisted of 600 to 750 healthy bone marrow donors. At the time of sampling, all cohort members were nominally healthy, though unrecorded immune exposures were likely present. The donor was CMV seropositive and belonged to the group of over 250 seropositive cohort members. Each donor provided a peripheral blood sample, and peripheral blood mononuclear cells were used for TCR beta sequencing. Genomic DNA was extracted from the blood cell samples with the Qiagen DNeasy Blood Extraction Kit. The CDR3 goes from the cysteine to the phenylalanine over 13 residues. Here the CDR3 DNA is all that survives: 39 bases in frame from base 1. The germline V gene sets CDR1 to MNHNS and CDR2 to SASEGT. V sheds 3 bases and J sheds 4 bases, leaving 9 bases between their ends. Notes on this clone: Its antigen target is currently unknown. The sample holds no much larger clone one base away, and base qualities are not on file. The same CDR3 also results from other DNA sequences found in this sample.

The receptor library was made with the immunoSEQ multiplex PCR assay. For the multiplex PCR, a mixture combining 60 forward primers for TCR Vbeta segments and 13 reverse primers for TCR Jbeta segments was used. Amplification of the CDR3 region of rearranged TCR beta genes was performed with a multiplex PCR assay on genomic DNA. Amplified TCR beta libraries were sequenced as 87-base-pair reads on the Illumina HiSeq System. Regarding the original processing steps: A later analysis tallied 75 million to 95 million unique TCR beta chains across the roughly 610 repertoires, and about 10 million of those chains were shared by two or more donors. Raw reads were error-corrected and collapsed into unique sequences by a nearest-neighbor algorithm in which closely related sequences were merged to remove PCR and sequencing errors. Alignment of CDR3 sequences to IMGT reference sequences was used to assign V, D and J gene segments. Each retained sequence needed at least a six-nucleotide match to both a V gene segment and a J gene segment. Rearrangements were classified as productive when the CDR3 lacked stop codons and remained in frame with V and J, and all other rearrangements were classified as non-productive. CDR3 was defined according to IMGT convention as the region running from the second conserved V-encoded cysteine to the conserved J-encoded phenylalanine. Sequences without an unambiguous match to a single V gene segment were excluded from the earlier analysis of over 500 of the donors. In an earlier analysis of approximately 590 of the donors, a V segment was called functional when productive rearrangements were above 56.7%, and segregating when the standard deviation between donors exceeded 5%. A statistical classification framework was built to diagnose cytomegalovirus status from the catalog of TCR beta chain sequences. In a later analysis, TCR nucleotide sequences were compared against IMGT/GENE-DB human TR gene sequences so that V and J genes could be assigned. Using the TCRdist pipeline, a later analysis assigned CDR3 sequences along with most-parsimonious VDJ recombination scenarios. In a later analysis, each TCR beta chain was defined by its CDR3 amino acid sequence together with its V-gene family, and reads lacking a unique V-gene family were excluded. A later analysis removed 592 highly shared, low-generation-probability nucleotide sequences to deal with suspected cross-contamination and a sequencing artifact. For each public chain, a later analysis derived a clonal expansion index from normalized ranks of inferred template counts within each repertoire. In a later analysis, generation probabilities were computed with a VDJ recombination model fitted to out-of-frame rearrangements, and the resulting probabilities were checked against IGoR. Hypergeometric tests were used in a later analysis to score TCR-TCR, TCR-HLA and TCR-CMV co-occurrence, with a repertoire-size bias correction applied to the TCR pairs. False discovery rates were estimated in a later analysis by permuting HLA or CMV assignments 20 times. In a later analysis, co-occurring TCRs were grouped using DBSCAN, with TCRdist sequence similarity added in when clustering inside HLA-allele-positive subsets. For co-occurrence clustering, repertoires with fewer than 30,000 or more than 120,000 public chains were excluded, along with roughly 5 repertoires with anomalous nucleotide sharing. In its TCRdb copy, this immuneACCESS table keeps in-frame sequences only and misses some clones. Where compared with another copy, unresolved V genes explain less than half of these, and the others have no known cause. The DNA was the basis for D and trimming; V, J and clone size are from that table. For this sample the table gives 160,000 or so clones, of which approximately 80% were detected only once. Of the sample, about 7% is held by the ten largest clones.

The sequenced sample was PBMCs. The sequence derives from a woman aged 30 to 39 in good health and CMV-seropositive. Recombination linked TRBV6-1 to TRBJ1-2; the D gene remains uncertain. The CDR3: CASSERRSYGYTF. The bases are TGTGCCAGCAGTGAGCGTCGGAGCTATGGCTACACCTTC.